This entry is about one T cell receptor (beta chain). The antigen it recognizes is unknown. One base away there is no much larger clone; base qualities are not given. This specimen belongs to a study of blood T cell repertoires in COVID-19 (dated by TCRdb to 2018 to 2020). Concerning the study at large: Collaborator samples came from the United States, Italy and Spain and covered acute and convalescent phases of COVID-19. The prospective study material was composed of cDNA or gDNA derived from T cells, B-cell-depleted T cells, or PBMCs. Subjects who had been exposed to COVID-19, were actively infected with it, or had recovered from it provided the deeply sampled blood TCRbeta repertoires that made up the dataset. The repertoires were released in a freely available public database intended as a resource for research on the immune response to SARS-CoV-2. The samples were drawn from two sources: the first 160 participants of the ongoing ImmuneRACE study, and 1,000 to 1,500 subjects contributed by 6 global collaborators. A de-identified subject ID, COVID-19 status, age in years and sex were almost always included in the sample metadata. HLA class I and class II types, where available, came from metadata supplied by the sample provider rather than from assay-based typing.

The study at large found these results: The quantity of clinical and demographic metadata differed by source and by participant and was supplied without curation.

The immunoSEQ Assay, a bias-controlled multiplex PCR, was used to amplify TCRbeta CDR3 regions from genomic DNA. In the source study's methods: The number of nucleated cells in each sample was estimated from the amplification of reference gene primers within the assay. To quantify the absolute abundance of each unique TCRbeta CDR3 rearrangement, sequence reads were collapsed and filtered. For each sample, productive Simpson clonality was calculated as the square root of Simpson's diversity index across productive rearrangements. TCRdb carries this immuneACCESS record with in-frame sequences only. Its versions omit some clonotypes, under half of them owing to an unresolved V gene in the studies checked, with the rest unexplained. The D gene and trimming were derived from the DNA, and the V and J assignments and clone size from that table. In this sample the table shows about 480,000 clones, 85% to 90% of which occur a single time. Less than 9.5% of the sample rests with the top ten.

In Seattle, one collaborating source enrolled patients while the infection was active and tracked those patients longitudinally over the course of disease. The collaborating institutions used their own protocols to collect whole blood in K2EDTA tubes. For TCRbeta analysis, collaborators shipped samples in one of three forms: frozen whole blood, isolated PBMCs, or DNA extracted from either of those sample types. This TCR was recovered from a woman aged 50 to 60 with COVID-19, enrolled during active disease. Source material: peripheral blood.

The CDR3 region reads CASSQALRDEQFF. At the DNA level, the sequence is TGTGCCAGCAGCCAGGCTCTCAGGGATGAGCAGTTCTTC. This receptor chain uses TRBV4-2 and TRBJ2-1; TRBD1 is perhaps the D gene, given 5 matching bases. From its cysteine to its phenylalanine, the CDR3 spans 13 amino acids. Just the 39-base CDR3 DNA is kept, in frame starting at base 1. From a lookup of the germline V gene, CDR1 and CDR2 are LGHNA and YNFKEQ. V is shortened by 3 bases, J by 8 bases, and the region joining them spans 11 bases.